Shown below are 31 T cell receptor beta chains from a single sample sequenced in a study of CD8+ T cells in alopecia areata. Treatment indicated: oral pan-JAK inhibitor, 5-10 mg twice daily. cDNA reverse transcribed from extracted RNA served as the sequencing template. Assay: immunoSEQ multiplex PCR; the TCRdb copy retains only in-frame clones and omits some. The sample shows about 140,000 clones, around 87% of them seen only once. Sequencing was performed on CD8+ T cells sorted from blood, taken at week 4, from a patient treated with tofacitinib. Receptor source: a human donor with alopecia areata.

The rearrangement joins TRBV6-5 to TRBJ2-7; D gene unclear. Trimming stripped 5 bases from V and 6 bases from J, with 14 bases between. This CDR3 has 13 amino acids. Germline V CDR1 and CDR2: MNHEY, SVGAGI. The CDR3 region is CASSRPLASEQYF. In DNA form, the CDR3 reads TGTGCCAGCAGTCGCCCGTTGGCTAGCGAGCAGTACTTC.

This chain connects TRBV5-6 to TRBJ1-2; D is uncertain. CDR3 length equals 15 residues. Germline lookup yields CDR1 SGHDT and CDR2 YYEEEE. V dropped 3 bases and J dropped 2 bases, with 14 bases sitting between them. The chain's CDR3 is CASSSIQVRNYGYTF. The CDR3 DNA is TGTGCCAGCAGCTCAATTCAGGTTAGGAACTATGGCTACACCTTC.

CDR3 coding DNA: TGTGCCAGCAGTTTACTTGGCGCCTTGAACACTGAAGCTTTCTTT. Translating it yields CASSLLGALNTEAFF. This chain uses TRBV27 with TRBJ1-1; D not resolved. This CDR3 region has 15 residues. Germline V lookup: CDR1 MNHEY, CDR2 SMNVEV (reference sequence). The V gene lost 2 bases and the J gene lost 0 bases, with 10 bases spanning the gap.

This clone came up once. V usage is TRBV10-2 and J usage is TRBJ1-1, with D hard to call. Germline values: CDR1 WSHSY, CDR2 SAAADI. CDR3 length equals 12 residues. V was shortened by 4 bases and J by 7 bases, with 10 bases between the two germline ends. In DNA form, the CDR3 reads TGCGCCAGCAGTGTTGAACTCGGTGAAGCTTTCTTT. Translating it yields CASSVELGEAFF.

The rearrangement uses TRBV27 and TRBJ2-5; 14 bases align to TRBD2. The CDR3 spans 19 residues. The germline gives CDR1 MNHEY, CDR2 SMNVEV (reference sequence). After removal of 0 bases from V and 5 bases from J, the junction contained 11 bases not matched to a gene. CDR3 amino acids: CASSLSSGTSGSSWETQYF. CDR3 in DNA: TGTGCCAGCAGTTTATCCTCCGGGACTAGCGGGAGTTCGTGGGAGACCCAGTACTTC.

J is TRBJ2-1 and V is TRBV5-4; D uncertain. CDR1 is SGHNT, CDR2 YYREEE, per germline (reference sequence). Trimming took 0 bases from V and 10 from J, leaving 5 bases between them. CDR3 length equals 11 residues. CDR3 sequence (DNA): TGTGCCAGCAGCTTGGGCTCGGAGCAGTTCTTC. It codes for CASSLGSEQFF.

The rearrangement joins TRBV7-9 to TRBJ2-7; 8 bases align to TRBD1. V shed 4 bases and J 1 base; nucleotides not matched to a gene: 9. This CDR3 region has 16 residues. CDR1 and CDR2 from the germline V gene are SEHNR and FQNEAQ (reference sequence). The CDR3 reads CASSSNDRGISYEQYF. The CDR3 coding sequence is TGTGCCAGCAGCTCCAATGACAGGGGAATTTCCTACGAGCAGTACTTC.

The chain links TRBV5-4 to TRBJ2-7, with D uncertain. V lost 1 base to trimming and J lost 6 bases, with 20 bases between them. Germline lookup yields CDR1 SGHNT and CDR2 YYREEE (reference sequence). CDR3 size: 16 residues. CDR3 coding DNA: TGTGCCAGCAGCTTGAACGGAGCAAGTGGATCCGTCGAGCAGTACTTC. Its translation: CASSLNGASGSVEQYF.

The chain has TRBV11-2 and TRBJ2-7; 10 bases line up with TRBD2. CDR1 SGHAT and CDR2 FQNNGV come from the germline V gene. The CDR3 contains 16 residues. J lost 3 bases, V lost 1 base, and 6 bases had no gene match. The CDR3 is CASSLVASGRGYEQYF. The CDR3 DNA sequence: TGTGCCAGCAGCTTAGTGGCTAGCGGGAGAGGCTACGAGCAGTACTTC. Using reference TRBV11-2 and TRBJ2-7 for the parts outside the CDR3, the full variable domain is EAGVAQSPRYKIIEKRQSVAFWCNPISGHATLYWYQQILGQGPKLLIQFQNNGVVDDSQLPKDRFSAERLKGVDSTLKIQPAKLEDSAVYLCASSLVASGRGYEQYFGPGTRLTVT.

About this clone: Since a much larger clone is just one base distant, this may be a read error. The same CDR3 also results from other DNA sequences found in this sample. J is TRBJ2-3 and V is TRBV6-5, with D unclear. Germline loops: CDR1 MNHEY, CDR2 SVGAGI. CDR3 length equals 11 residues. Trimming removed 4 bases at V and 2 bases at J, with 1 base between. DNA of the CDR3: TGTGCCAGCAGTTCCACAGATACGCAGTATTTT. Its translation is CASSSTDTQYF.

This clone was seen a single time. The chain has TRBV4-1 and TRBJ2-7; a weak D match, TRBD1 (6 bases). The germline V and J ends were trimmed by 1 base and 5 bases, with 12 bases remaining between them. The CDR3 has 14 residues. Germline V gene data show CDR1 as MGHRA and CDR2 as YSYEKL. The CDR3 region has the DNA TGCGCCAGCAGCCAAGGGCCAGGGGCGGACGAGCAGTACTTC. It specifies CASSQGPGADEQYF.

This sequence joins TRBV5-1 and TRBJ2-5; 12 bases fit TRBD2. Germline V lookup: CDR1 SGHRS, CDR2 YFSETQ. The CDR3 has 17 amino acids. Trimming took 1 base from V and 2 from J; bases not matched to a gene: 6. CDR3 sequence reads: CASSLLLAGGTQETQYF. The CDR3 nucleotides are TGCGCCAGCAGCTTGTTACTAGCGGGAGGAACTCAAGAGACCCAGTACTTC. Combining the CDR3 with reference TRBV5-1 and TRBJ2-5 gives the whole variable domain KAGVTQTPRYLIKTRGQQVTLSCSPISGHRSVSWYQQTPGQGLQFLFEYFSETQRNKGNFPGRFSGRQFSNSRSEMNVSTLELGDSALYLCASSLLLAGGTQETQYFGPGTRLLVL.

This clone has only one observation. The rearrangement joins TRBV18 to TRBJ2-4; TRBD2 matches 7 bases. This CDR3 region has 12 residues. Germline trimming cut 3 bases from V and 13 bases from J; bases unmatched to any gene: 6. Germline assignment: CDR1 KGHSH and CDR2 LQKENI. The CDR3 here is CASSPGEGVQYF. The CDR3 DNA sequence: TGTGCCAGCTCACCCGGGGAGGGAGTACAGTACTTC.

The CDR3 sequence: CASSWTANTGELFF. The CDR3 coding sequence is TGCGCCAGCAGCTGGACAGCCAACACCGGGGAGCTGTTTTTT. The genes are TRBV5-1 and TRBJ2-2; D possibly corresponds to TRBD1 (6 bases). CDR1 is SGHRS and CDR2 is YFSETQ in the germline V gene. There are 14 residues in the CDR3. The V and J ends lost 3 bases and 2 bases respectively, with 8 bases between them.

This chain connects TRBV2 to TRBJ2-7; D is possibly TRBD1 (5 bases). Looked up from germline, CDR1 is SNHLY and CDR2 is FYNNEI. Between the trimmed V and J ends, which lost 4 bases and 0 bases, there was a span of 7 bases. The CDR3 spans 13 residues. The CDR3 nucleotides read TGTGCCAGCAGTGGGGGCCTCTCCTACGAGCAGTACTTC. Its translation is CASSGGLSYEQYF.

This chain uses TRBV19 with TRBJ2-1; D tentatively reads TRBD1 or TRBD2 (5 bases each). Germline loops: CDR1 LNHDA, CDR2 SQIVND (reference sequence). Trimming took off 7 bases at V and 8 bases at J, with 12 bases between the two ends. The CDR3 is made up of 12 amino acids. The CDR3 is CASNGGFHEQFF. The CDR3 DNA is TGTGCCAGTAATGGGGGTTTCCATGAGCAGTTCTTC.

This clone was seen only a few times. The chain recombines TRBV29-1 with TRBJ2-1; 11 bases are a match to TRBD2. This CDR3 is built from 13 residues. Germline assignment: CDR1 SQVTM and CDR2 ANQGSEA. Trimming at V came to 5 bases and at J to 7 bases, leaving 4 bases not matched to a gene. CDR3 nucleotides: TGCAGCGTTCGGGTAGCGGGAGGGAATGAGCAGTTCTTC. It specifies CSVRVAGGNEQFF.

The CDR3 protein is CASSLDPPYEQYF. The CDR3 DNA reads TGTGCCAGCAGCTTAGATCCCCCCTACGAGCAGTACTTC. V and J are TRBV11-2 and TRBJ2-7; D ambiguous. Germline V gene lookup returns CDR1 SGHAT and CDR2 FQNNGV. V was clipped by 0 bases and J by 2 bases, with 5 bases between them. This CDR3 is built from 13 residues.

The V call is TRBV27, the J call TRBJ2-1, with 7 bases fitting TRBD2. This CDR3 is 14 amino acids long. The germline V gene has CDR1 MNHEY and CDR2 SMNVEV (reference sequence). V gave up 7 bases and J gave up 7 bases; unmatched junction bases: 10. CDR3 nucleotides: TGTGCCAGCAAATGGAGCGGGAATGGAAATGAGCAGTTCTTC. It encodes CASKWSGNGNEQFF.

This chain connects TRBV9 to TRBJ2-7; tentatively, D is TRBD2 (5 bases). V was shortened by 3 bases and J by 0 bases, with 10 bases between the two germline ends. The CDR3 spans 14 residues. The germline V gene has CDR1 SGDLS and CDR2 YYNGEE. CDR3 amino acids: CASSGKRDSYEQYF. Here the CDR3 DNA reads TGTGCCAGCAGCGGGAAGAGGGACTCCTACGAGCAGTACTTC.

This clone has more than one count but fewer than ten. This rearrangement joins TRBV4-1 to TRBJ2-5; D ambiguous. This CDR3 has 11 residues. Germline CDR1 reads MGHRA; CDR2 reads YSYEKL. Trimming cost V 5 bases and J 1 base, with 2 bases left between them. CDR3 region: CASSSQETQYF. The DNA for the CDR3 is TGCGCCAGCAGCTCCCAAGAGACCCAGTACTTC.

V is TRBV5-1 and J is TRBJ1-1; unclear D gene. Germline V gene sequence: CDR1 SGHRS, CDR2 YFSETQ. Trimming removed 3 bases at V and 5 bases at J, with 8 bases between. The CDR3 has 12 amino acids. The CDR3 sequence is CASSWAGTEAFF. The DNA for the CDR3 is TGCGCCAGCAGCTGGGCCGGGACTGAAGCTTTCTTT.

The gene calls are TRBV2 and TRBJ2-7; D not certain. This CDR3 has 13 amino acids. Trimming took off 5 bases at V and 1 base at J, with 9 bases between the two ends. The V gene's germline CDR1 is SNHLY and CDR2 FYNNEI. For the CDR3, the DNA is TGTGCCAGCAGTCAGTATAGGTCCTACGAGCAGTACTTC. Amino acid sequence: CASSQYRSYEQYF.

V usage is TRBV2 and J usage is TRBJ1-2; D call uncertain. Trimming removed 2 bases from V and 0 bases from J, with 10 bases in between. Germline assignment: CDR1 SNHLY and CDR2 FYNNEI. The CDR3 length is 15 residues. The CDR3 DNA is TGTGCCAGCAGTGAAACGGCCTCAGCTAACTATGGCTACACCTTC. This gives the protein CASSETASANYGYTF.

CDR3 region: CASSGSRDRESSYEQYF. DNA for the CDR3: TGTGCCAGCAGTGGGTCCCGGGACAGGGAGAGCTCCTACGAGCAGTACTTC. The chain uses TRBV6-1 and TRBJ2-7; TRBD1 agrees at 9 bases. Germline CDR1 is MNHNS and CDR2 is SASEGT. The length of the CDR3 is 17 residues. V lost 4 bases, J lost 0 bases, and 10 bases stayed unmatched.

The CDR3 DNA reads as TGTGCCAGCAGCTTAGGGACAGGGGCTTACGAGCAGTACTTC. Protein: CASSLGTGAYEQYF. The chain uses TRBV7-6 and TRBJ2-5, with 9 bases lining up with TRBD1. The DNA end favors TRBJ2-7, so the J call may be wrong. The CDR3 consists of 14 residues. Per germline, CDR1 SGHVS and CDR2 FNYEAQ.

The chain couples TRBV29-1 to TRBJ2-7; D is unclear. This CDR3 contains 11 residues. The germline gives CDR1 SQVTM, CDR2 ANQGSEA. The V end was cut by 5 bases, the J end by 4 bases, with 9 bases between. The CDR3 bases are TGCAGCGTTAAATCCCAATACGAGCAGTACTTC. This gives the protein CSVKSQYEQYF.

This clone was detected a few times. The chain couples TRBV29-1 to TRBJ2-1; D unclear. V was cut by 7 bases and J by 9 bases, with 16 bases left in between. Germline CDR1 and CDR2: SQVTM and ANQGSEA. There are 12 residues in the CDR3. The CDR3 region has the DNA TGCAGCGAGCCTACAGAGCGCGGTGAGCAGTTCTTC. Protein product: CSEPTERGEQFF.

The chain combines TRBV29-1 with TRBJ2-7; D is ambiguous. V lost 7 bases and J lost 3, with 22 bases in between. CDR3 length: 15 amino acids. Germline-derived CDR1 and CDR2 are SQVTM and ANQGSEA. The CDR3 sequence: CSALGPDKGIYEQYF. Here the CDR3 DNA reads TGCAGCGCCCTCGGGCCGGATAAAGGAATCTACGAGCAGTACTTC.

The chain combines TRBV29-1 with TRBJ2-3, with D perhaps matching TRBD2 (6 bases). The CDR3 is 12 residues long. Germline CDR1 reads SQVTM; CDR2 reads ANQGSEA. V lost 3 bases to trimming and J lost 12 bases, with 16 bases between them. CDR3 coding DNA: TGCAGCGTTGATAAACTGGAGGGCTCACAGTATTTT. Its translation: CSVDKLEGSQYF.

V is TRBV5-8 and J is TRBJ2-7; D gene ambiguous. This CDR3 region has 16 residues. Trimming removed 0 bases from V and 1 base from J, with 14 bases in between. Germline V gene sequence: CDR1 SGHTS, CDR2 YDEGEE. The CDR3 DNA reads TGTGCCAGCAGCTTGGTGTCGGTCCCCCTTTCCTACGAGCAGTACTTC. Amino acids: CASSLVSVPLSYEQYF.